The next 9 T cell receptor beta chains were all read from a single sample in a study of PD-L1 blockade in urothelial cancer. As to time point: pretreatment peripheral blood. Some clones are missing from TCRdb's copy, which holds only in-frame ones; the method was immunoSEQ multiplex PCR. The profile shows 60,000 or so clones, around 81% of them singletons. The starting material was PBMCs, obtained around atezolizumab (anti-PD-L1) treatment. The receptors were gathered from a man in his 70s with urothelial cancer.

The chain employs TRBV10-1 and TRBJ2-3, with 12 bases that match TRBD2. Trimming removed 3 bases from V and 3 bases from J; junction bases left unmatched: 1. Germline CDR1 and CDR2: WNHNN and SYGVQD (reference sequence). This CDR3 contains 15 residues. The CDR3 DNA reads TGCGCCAGCAGTGATGGACTAGCGGGAACAGATACGCAGTATTTT. Residues: CASSDGLAGTDTQYF.

This sequence joins TRBV5-4 and TRBJ2-2, with D tentatively TRBD2 (5 bases). In germline, CDR1 is SGHNT, CDR2 YYREEE (reference sequence). Trimming pared 6 bases from V and 0 bases from J, leaving 9 bases between. The CDR3 spans 14 residues. The CDR3 spells CASTLDSNTGELFF. The DNA for the CDR3 is TGTGCCAGCACCCTGGACTCGAACACCGGGGAGCTGTTTTTT.

The chain is built from TRBV4-1 and TRBJ1-5; D not certain. V shed 1 base and J shed 4 bases, with 8 bases lying between them. The CDR3 covers 14 residues. Germline CDR1 reads MGHRA; CDR2 reads YSYEKL. Here the CDR3 reads CASSQGAINQPQHF. Here the CDR3 DNA reads TGCGCCAGCAGCCAAGGAGCCATTAATCAGCCCCAGCATTTT.

This clone was counted a single time. This rearrangement joins TRBV19 to TRBJ2-5; 11 bases line up with TRBD1. With V trimmed by 6 bases and J by 5 bases, 11 bases remained unmatched. The CDR3 is 16 amino acids. CDR1 and CDR2 (germline): LNHDA, SQIVND (reference sequence). The CDR3 region has the DNA TGTGCCAGTAGCCGGACAGGGGGCAGAAATTGGGAGACCCAGTACTTC. Encoded protein: CASSRTGGRNWETQYF.

This clone has a handful of counts. V and J are TRBV5-5 and TRBJ2-3; 9 nucleotides line up with TRBD2. CDR3 length equals 14 residues. Germline CDR1 is SGHKS and CDR2 is YYEKEE (reference sequence). The junction had 11 bases not matched to a gene; V was cut back by 4 bases and J by 11 bases. CDR3 in DNA: TGTGCCAGCAGCCTCGATAGCGGGAGTCTTAAGCAGTATTTT. This codes for CASSLDSGSLKQYF.

The rearrangement uses TRBV19 and TRBJ2-2; TRBD1 aligns across 8 bases. The CDR3 spans 15 residues. Germline V CDR1 and CDR2: LNHDA, SQIVND (reference sequence). The ends lost 5 bases at V and 4 bases at J; junction bases unmatched: 6. For the CDR3, the DNA is TGTGCCAGTAGTCCCGGACAGGGCCCCACCGGGGAGCTGTTTTTT. It specifies CASSPGQGPTGELFF.

The chain couples TRBV6-1 to TRBJ2-5; D possibly corresponds to TRBD1 (6 bases). CDR1 MNHNS and CDR2 SASEGT come from the germline V gene. V lost 7 bases and J 9 bases, leaving 24 bases between the germline ends. The CDR3 is 15 residues long. CDR3 in DNA: TGTGCCAGCAACGAGGACAGTATTCCAAGTAGGGCCCAGTACTTC. It translates to CASNEDSIPSRAQYF.

The chain recombines TRBV20-1 with TRBJ2-7, with 8 bases matching TRBD1. V lost 8 bases to trimming and J lost 2 bases; unmatched junction nucleotides: 2. Germline assignment: CDR1 DFQATT and CDR2 SNEGSKA (reference sequence). The CDR3 extends over 11 amino acids. Here the CDR3 reads CSMGQAYEQYF. As DNA, the CDR3 is TGCAGTATGGGACAGGCCTACGAGCAGTACTTC.

This clone occurred a few times. V and J are TRBV19 and TRBJ2-7, with TRBD2 matching over 8 bases. The trim removed 1 base at V and 2 bases at J, leaving 4 bases unmatched. Per the germline V gene, CDR1 is LNHDA and CDR2 is SQIVND (reference sequence). The CDR3 runs 15 residues. CDR3 loop: CASSIGTSRAYEQYF. The CDR3 DNA reads TGTGCCAGTAGTATAGGGACTAGCCGAGCCTACGAGCAGTACTTC.